The entry below describes one T cell receptor (beta chain). The table came from immunoSEQ multiplex PCR; TCRdb's copy has only in-frame clones and leaves some out. Found here are more than 35,000 clones, approximately 84% of them singletons; the top ten hold about 15%. This specimen belongs to a study of OX40 agonist ivuxolimab in advanced cancers. Study summary: Patients achieving partial responses numbered three: one hepatocellular carcinoma case and two cutaneous melanoma cases.

J was trimmed by 3 bases and V by 6 bases; bases with no gene match: 8. The CDR3 covers 14 residues. CDR1 is SEHNR and CDR2 is FQNEAQ in the germline V gene (reference sequence). This clonotype was obtained from an adult with an advanced solid tumor such as melanoma, head and neck, liver or kidney cancer. This sequence joins TRBV7-9 and TRBJ2-7; 7 bases line up with TRBD2. The sequenced sample was CD4+ or CD8+ T cells sorted from blood, obtained in a trial of the OX40 agonist ivuxolimab. The CDR3 nucleotides read TGTGCCAGCAGTAGCCCCCGCGGGAGCTACGAGCAGTACTTC. Protein product: CASSSPRGSYEQYF.